One T cell receptor beta chain is described in this entry. The data were taken from a study of shared clonotypes between healthy human individuals. Profiling relied on immunoSEQ multiplex PCR, and the TCRdb table lists in-frame clones only, not all of them. The table includes about 680,000 clones, about 74% detected once. The CDR3 consists of 14 residues. The V gene's germline CDR1 is MDHEN and CDR2 SYDVKM. Trimming pared 6 bases from V and 0 bases from J, leaving 11 bases between. The TCR sequence derives from a young woman in good health. The chain is built from TRBV28 and TRBJ1-2; D possibly corresponds to TRBD1 (5 bases). Sequenced material: memory CD4+ T cells sorted from blood. The subset denotes: CD45RA-negative fraction. The CDR3 bases are TGTGCCAGCAGAGGGACGCCCCCTAACTATGGCTACACCTTC. This codes for CASRGTPPNYGYTF.